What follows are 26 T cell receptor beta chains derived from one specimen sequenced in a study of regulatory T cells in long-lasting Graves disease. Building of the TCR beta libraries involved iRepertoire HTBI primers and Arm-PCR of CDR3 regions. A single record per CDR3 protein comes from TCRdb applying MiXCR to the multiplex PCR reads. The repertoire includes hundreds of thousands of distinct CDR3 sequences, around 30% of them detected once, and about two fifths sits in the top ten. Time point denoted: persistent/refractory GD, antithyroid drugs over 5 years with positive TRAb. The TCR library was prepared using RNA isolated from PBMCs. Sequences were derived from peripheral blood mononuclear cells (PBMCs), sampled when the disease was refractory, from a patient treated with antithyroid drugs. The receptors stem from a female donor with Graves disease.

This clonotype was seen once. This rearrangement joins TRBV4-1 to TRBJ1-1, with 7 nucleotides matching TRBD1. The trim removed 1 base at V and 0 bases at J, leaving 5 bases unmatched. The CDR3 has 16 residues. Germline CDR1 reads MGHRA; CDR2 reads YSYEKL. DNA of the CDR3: TGCGCCAGCAGCCAAGTGACAGGGATTTTGAACACTGAAGCTTTCTTT. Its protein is CASSQVTGILNTEAFF.

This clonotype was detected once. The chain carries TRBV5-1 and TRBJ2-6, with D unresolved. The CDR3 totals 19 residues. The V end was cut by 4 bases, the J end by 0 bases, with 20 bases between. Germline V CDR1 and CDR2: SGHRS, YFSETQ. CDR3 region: CASSPQIQTPSSGANVLTF. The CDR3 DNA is TGCGCCAGCAGCCCGCAAATACAGACTCCCTCCTCTGGGGCCAACGTCCTGACTTTC.

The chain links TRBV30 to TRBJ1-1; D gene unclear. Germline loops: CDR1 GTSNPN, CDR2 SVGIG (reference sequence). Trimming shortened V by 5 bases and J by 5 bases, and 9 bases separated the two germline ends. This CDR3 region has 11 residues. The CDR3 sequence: CAWFQGTEAFF. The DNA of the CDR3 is TGTGCCTGGTTTCAAGGGACTGAAGCTTTCTTT. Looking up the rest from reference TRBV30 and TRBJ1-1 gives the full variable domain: SQTIHQWPATLVQPVGSPLSLECTVEGTSNPNLYWYRQAAGRGLQLLFYSVGIGQISSEVPQNLSASRPQDRQFILSSKKLLLSDSGFYLCAWFQGTEAFFGQGTRLTVV.

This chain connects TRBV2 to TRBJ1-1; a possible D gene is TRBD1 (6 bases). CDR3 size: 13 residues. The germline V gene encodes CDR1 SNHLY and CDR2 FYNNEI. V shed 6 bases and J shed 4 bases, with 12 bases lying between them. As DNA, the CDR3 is TGTGCCAGCAGCCAGCCACAGGGCACTGAAGCTTTCTTT. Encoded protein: CASSQPQGTEAFF.

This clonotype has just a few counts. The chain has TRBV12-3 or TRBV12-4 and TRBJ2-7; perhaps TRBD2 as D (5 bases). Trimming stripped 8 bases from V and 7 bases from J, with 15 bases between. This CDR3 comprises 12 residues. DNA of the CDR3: TGTGCCAGCGGCACTAGTTTGGGAGAGCAGTACTTC. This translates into CASGTSLGEQYF.

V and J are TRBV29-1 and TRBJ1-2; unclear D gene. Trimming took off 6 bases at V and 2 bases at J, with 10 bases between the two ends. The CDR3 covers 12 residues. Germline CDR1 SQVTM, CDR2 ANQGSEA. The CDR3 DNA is TGCAGCGTCGAGGTAGAGAACTATGGCTACACCTTC. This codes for CSVEVENYGYTF.

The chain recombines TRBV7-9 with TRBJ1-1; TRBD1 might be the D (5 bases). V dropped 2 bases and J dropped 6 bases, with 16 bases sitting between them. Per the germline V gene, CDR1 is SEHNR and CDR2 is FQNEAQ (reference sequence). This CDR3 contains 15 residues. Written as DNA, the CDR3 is TGTGCCAGCAGCTTACTTAACCCGACAGAGGCTGAAGCTTTCTTT. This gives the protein CASSLLNPTEAEAFF.

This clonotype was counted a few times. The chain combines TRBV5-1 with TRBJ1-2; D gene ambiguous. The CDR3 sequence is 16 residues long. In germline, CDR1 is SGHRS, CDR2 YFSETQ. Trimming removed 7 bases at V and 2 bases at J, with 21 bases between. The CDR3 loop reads CASHHGIGPPNYGYTF. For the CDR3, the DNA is TGCGCCAGCCACCACGGGATAGGTCCCCCCAACTATGGCTACACCTTC.

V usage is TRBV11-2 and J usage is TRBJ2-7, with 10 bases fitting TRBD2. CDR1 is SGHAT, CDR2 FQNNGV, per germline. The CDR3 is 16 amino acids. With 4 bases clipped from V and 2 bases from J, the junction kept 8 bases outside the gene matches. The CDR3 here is CASSSDQSGRAYEQYF. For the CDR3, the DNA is TGTGCCAGCAGCTCAGATCAAAGCGGGAGGGCCTACGAGCAGTACTTC.

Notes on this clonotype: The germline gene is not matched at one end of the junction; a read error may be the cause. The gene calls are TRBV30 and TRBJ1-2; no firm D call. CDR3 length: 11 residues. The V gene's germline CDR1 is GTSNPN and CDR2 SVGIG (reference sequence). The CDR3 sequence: CAWSLREASCF. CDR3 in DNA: TGTGCCTGGAGTCTGAGGGAAGCGAGTTGCTTC. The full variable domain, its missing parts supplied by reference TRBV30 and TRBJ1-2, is SQTIHQWPATLVQPVGSPLSLECTVEGTSNPNLYWYRQAAGRGLQLLFYSVGIGQISSEVPQNLSASRPQDRQFILSSKKLLLSDSGFYLCAWSLREASCFGSGTRLTVV.

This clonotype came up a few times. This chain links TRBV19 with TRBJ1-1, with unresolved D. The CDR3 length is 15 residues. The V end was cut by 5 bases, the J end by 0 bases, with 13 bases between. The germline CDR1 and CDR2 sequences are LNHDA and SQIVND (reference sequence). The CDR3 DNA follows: TGTGCCAGTAGTCCAGACGCAGCGATGAACACTGAAGCTTTCTTT. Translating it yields CASSPDAAMNTEAFF.

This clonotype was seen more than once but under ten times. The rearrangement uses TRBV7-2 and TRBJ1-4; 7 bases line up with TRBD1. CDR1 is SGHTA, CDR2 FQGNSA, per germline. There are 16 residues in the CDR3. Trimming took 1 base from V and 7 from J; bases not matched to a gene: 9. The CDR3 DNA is TGTGCCAGCAGCTTAGGGCCCAGGGGGTTCCGTGAAAAACTGTTTTTT. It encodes CASSLGPRGFREKLFF.

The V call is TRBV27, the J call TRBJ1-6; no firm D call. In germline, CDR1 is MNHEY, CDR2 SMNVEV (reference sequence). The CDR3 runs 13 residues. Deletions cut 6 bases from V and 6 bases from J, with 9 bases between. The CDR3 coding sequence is TGTGCCAGCAGCTTGAGCCGTAATTCACCCCTCCACTTT. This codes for CASSLSRNSPLHF.

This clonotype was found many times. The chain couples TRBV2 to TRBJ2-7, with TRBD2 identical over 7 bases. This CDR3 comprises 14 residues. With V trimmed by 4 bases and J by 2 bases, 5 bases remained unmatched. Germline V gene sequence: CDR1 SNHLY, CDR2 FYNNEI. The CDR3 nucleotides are TGTGCCAGCAGTGCCCTAGCGGTAACCTACGAGCAGTACTTC. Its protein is CASSALAVTYEQYF.

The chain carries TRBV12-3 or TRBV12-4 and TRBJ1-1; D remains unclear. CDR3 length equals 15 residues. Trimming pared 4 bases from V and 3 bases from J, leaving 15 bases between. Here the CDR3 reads CASSSRKPSDTEAFF. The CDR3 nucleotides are TGTGCCAGCAGTTCCCGTAAGCCGTCGGACACTGAAGCTTTCTTT.

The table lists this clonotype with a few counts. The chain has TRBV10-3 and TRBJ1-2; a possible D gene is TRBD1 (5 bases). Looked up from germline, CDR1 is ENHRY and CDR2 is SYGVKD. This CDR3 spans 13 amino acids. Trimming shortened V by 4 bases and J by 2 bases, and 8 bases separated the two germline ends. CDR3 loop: CAISVQVNYGYTF. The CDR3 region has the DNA TGTGCCATCAGTGTACAGGTCAACTATGGCTACACCTTC.

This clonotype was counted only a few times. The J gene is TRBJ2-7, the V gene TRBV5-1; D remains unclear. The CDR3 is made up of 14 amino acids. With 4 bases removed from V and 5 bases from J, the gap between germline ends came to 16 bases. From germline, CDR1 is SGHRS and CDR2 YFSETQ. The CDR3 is CASSPDRSFHEQYF. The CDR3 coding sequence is TGCGCCAGCAGCCCTGACCGGTCTTTCCACGAGCAGTACTTC.

The CDR3 reads CASSYGTGMNTGELFF. CDR3 DNA sequence: TGTGCCAGCAGTTACGGGACAGGGATGAACACCGGGGAGCTGTTTTTT. The chain combines TRBV6-5 with TRBJ2-2; TRBD1 matches 9 bases. Looked up from germline, CDR1 is MNHEY and CDR2 is SVGAGI. Trimming took 2 bases from V and 1 from J; bases not matched to a gene: 2. The CDR3 runs to 16 residues.

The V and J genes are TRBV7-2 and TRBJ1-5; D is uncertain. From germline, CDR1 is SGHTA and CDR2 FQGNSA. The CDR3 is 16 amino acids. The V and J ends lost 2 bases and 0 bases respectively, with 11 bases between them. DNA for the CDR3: TGTGCCAGCAGCTTATCTGCCCCTCTTAGCAATCAGCCCCAGCATTTT. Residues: CASSLSAPLSNQPQHF. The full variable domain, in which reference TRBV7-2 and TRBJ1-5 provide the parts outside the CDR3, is GAGVSQSPSNKVTEKGKDVELRCDPISGHTALYWYRQSLGQGLEFLIYFQGNSAPDKSGLPSDRFSAERTGGSVSTLTIQRTQQEDSAVYLCASSLSAPLSNQPQHFGDGTRLSIL.

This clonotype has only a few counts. CDR3 in DNA: TGTGCCATCAGTGAGTCCCCCGGACTAGCGGGCTCGGTCTACGAGCAGTACTTC. Protein sequence: CAISESPGLAGSVYEQYF. The gene calls are TRBV10-3 and TRBJ2-7; TRBD2 matches at 11 bases. The CDR3 is made up of 18 amino acids. Per the germline V gene, CDR1 is ENHRY and CDR2 is SYGVKD. V gave up 0 bases and J gave up 3 bases; unmatched junction bases: 10.

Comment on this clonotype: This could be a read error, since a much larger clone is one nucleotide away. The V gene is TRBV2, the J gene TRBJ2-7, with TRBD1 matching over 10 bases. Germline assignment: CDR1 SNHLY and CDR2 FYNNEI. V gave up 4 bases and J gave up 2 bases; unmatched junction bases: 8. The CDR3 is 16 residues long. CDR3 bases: TGTGCCAGCAGTGGCCCCGGGACAGGGGTCACCTACGAGCAGTACTTC. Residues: CASSGPGTGVTYEQYF.

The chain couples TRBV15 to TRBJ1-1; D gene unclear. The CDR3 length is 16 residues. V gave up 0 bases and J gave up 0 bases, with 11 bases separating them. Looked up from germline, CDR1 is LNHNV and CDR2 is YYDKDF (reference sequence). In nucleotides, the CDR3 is TGTGCCACCAGCAGAGATCTGCTAGGAATGAACACTGAAGCTTTCTTT. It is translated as CATSRDLLGMNTEAFF.

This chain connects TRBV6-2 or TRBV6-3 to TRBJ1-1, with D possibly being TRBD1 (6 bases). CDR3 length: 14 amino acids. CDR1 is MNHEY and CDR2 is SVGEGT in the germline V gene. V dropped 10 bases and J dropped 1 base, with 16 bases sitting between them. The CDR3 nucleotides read TGTGCCACTCGATTTCAGGGGAAGAACACTGAAGCTTTCTTT. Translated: CATRFQGKNTEAFF.

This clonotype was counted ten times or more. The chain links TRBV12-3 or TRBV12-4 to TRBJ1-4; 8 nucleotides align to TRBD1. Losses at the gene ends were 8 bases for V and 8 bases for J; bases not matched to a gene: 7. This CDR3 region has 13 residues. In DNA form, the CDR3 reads TGTGCCAGCGGAGGACAGGGCTCGGAAAAACTGTTTTTT. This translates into CASGGQGSEKLFF.

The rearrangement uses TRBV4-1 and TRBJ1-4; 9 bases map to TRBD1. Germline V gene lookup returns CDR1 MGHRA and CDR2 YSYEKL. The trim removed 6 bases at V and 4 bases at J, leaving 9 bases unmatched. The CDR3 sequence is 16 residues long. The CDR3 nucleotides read TGCGCCAGCAGTCCGGTACAGGGGGCCCTTAATGAAAAACTGTTTTTT. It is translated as CASSPVQGALNEKLFF.

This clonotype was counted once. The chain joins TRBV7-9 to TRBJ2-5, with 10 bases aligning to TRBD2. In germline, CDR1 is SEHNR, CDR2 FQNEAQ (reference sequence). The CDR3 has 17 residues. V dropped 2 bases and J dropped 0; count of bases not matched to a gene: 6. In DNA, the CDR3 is TGTGCCAGCAGCTTAACTAGCGGGACCCCGTACCAAGAGACCCAGTACTTC. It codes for CASSLTSGTPYQETQYF.